This TCR beta chain derives from a study of radiation and T cells in renal cell carcinoma. Study-level information: Nephrectomy followed 15 Gy stereotactic body radiation by 4 weeks.

TCRdb keeps only in-frame clones here, not all; method: immunoSEQ multiplex PCR. The top ten clones hold around 6.1% of a sample with more than 95,000 clones, about four fifths of them seen once. General study points: Baseline intratumoral clonotype presence is unknown without pretreatment biopsies.

CDR3 length equals 15 residues. V lost 1 base and J lost 5; bases outside the gene matches: 8. The germline V gene encodes CDR1 SGHAT and CDR2 FQNNGV. The count of this clone is one. The antigen is not known. Time point in this sample: blood 2 weeks post-SBRT. Sample treatment: 15 Gy SBRT to primary tumor, nephrectomy 4 weeks later. After SBRT, blood was collected at 2 and 4 weeks, plus baseline. This specimen was blood, taken from a patient whose treatment included radiotherapy and nephrectomy. The source is a man aged 45 to 65 with renal cell carcinoma. The chain links TRBV11-2 to TRBJ2-7; 7 nucleotides agree with TRBD2. The CDR3 DNA is TGTGCCAGCAGCTTAGCGGGACTATCGTTTAACGAGCAGTACTTC. Residues: CASSLAGLSFNEQYF.